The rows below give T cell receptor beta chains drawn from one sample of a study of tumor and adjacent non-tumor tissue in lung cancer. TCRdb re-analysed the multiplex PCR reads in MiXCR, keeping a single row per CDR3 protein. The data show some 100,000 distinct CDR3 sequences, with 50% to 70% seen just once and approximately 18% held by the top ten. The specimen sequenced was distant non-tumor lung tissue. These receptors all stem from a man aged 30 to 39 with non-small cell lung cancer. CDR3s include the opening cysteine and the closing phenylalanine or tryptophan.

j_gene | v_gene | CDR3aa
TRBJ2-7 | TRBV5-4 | CARSLRLARDYEQYF
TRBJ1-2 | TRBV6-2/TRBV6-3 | CASSLNGGFGYTF
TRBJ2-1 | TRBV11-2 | CASSFHPGDYNEQFF
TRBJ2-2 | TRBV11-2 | CASSVNGGVGELFF
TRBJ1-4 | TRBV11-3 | CASRAWTGNPLNEKLFF
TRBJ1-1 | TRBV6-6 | CASSQRQGLGNTEAFF
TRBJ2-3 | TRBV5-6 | CASSGRGRTDTQYF
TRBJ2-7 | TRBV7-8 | CASSLATGSQMNYEQYF
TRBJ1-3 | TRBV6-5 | CASASQRGNTIYF
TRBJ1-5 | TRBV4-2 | CASSQSDRVDQPQHF
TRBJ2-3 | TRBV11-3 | CASSLLAGVPGDTQCF
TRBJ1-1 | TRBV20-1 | CSADKGNTEAFF
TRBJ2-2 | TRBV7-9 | CARTPSGVVTGELFF
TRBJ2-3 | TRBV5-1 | CASSWGGEDTQYF
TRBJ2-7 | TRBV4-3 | CASSPAHRSDEQYF
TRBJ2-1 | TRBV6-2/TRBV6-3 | CASSLAGGPDEQFF
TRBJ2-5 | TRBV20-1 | CSARVGGKTKYF
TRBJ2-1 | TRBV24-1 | CATSDFLTSGSDNEQSF
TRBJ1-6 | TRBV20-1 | CSARDQGRGYSPVHF
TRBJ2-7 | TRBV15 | CATSRETTQTYEQYF
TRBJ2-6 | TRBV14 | CATNPRDSGANVLTF
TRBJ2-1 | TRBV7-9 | CASSLEGMYNEQFF
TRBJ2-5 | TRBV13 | CASSPTGTSGRKTQYF
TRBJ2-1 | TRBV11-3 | CANSGSGSLNNEQFF
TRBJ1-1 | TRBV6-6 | CANSYVGGGGTEAFF
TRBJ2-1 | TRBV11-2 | CASSLGGDEQFF
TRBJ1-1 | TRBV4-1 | CTSSGRQGKNTEAFF
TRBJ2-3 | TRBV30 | CAWSPGENTDTQYF
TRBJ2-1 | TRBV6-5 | CASGSGQGAVHEQFF
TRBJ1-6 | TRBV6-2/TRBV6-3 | CASQSTGDNSPLHF
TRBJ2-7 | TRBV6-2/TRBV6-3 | CASEMPAGVRSYEQYF
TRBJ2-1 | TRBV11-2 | CAGSLDLAGGSGEQFF
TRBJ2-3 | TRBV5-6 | CASSLLTWTNTDTQYF
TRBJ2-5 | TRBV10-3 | CAISDSGTGETQYF
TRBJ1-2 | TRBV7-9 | CASRLGLNEGGYTF
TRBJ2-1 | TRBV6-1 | CASKDRVWVSEQFF
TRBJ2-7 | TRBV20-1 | CSASPLLTLFGGASSYEEYF
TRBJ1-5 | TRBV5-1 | CASSFGGSQPQHF
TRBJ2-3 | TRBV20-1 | CSAPLVESTDTQYF
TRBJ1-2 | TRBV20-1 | CSVRDSRLENYGYTF
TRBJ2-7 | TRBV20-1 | CGVLPGHHLSQYF
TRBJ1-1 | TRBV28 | CASSGSGTGAAFF
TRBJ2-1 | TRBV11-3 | CASSSTPGNEESF
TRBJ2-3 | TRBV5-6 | CASSLATSLAGDTQYF
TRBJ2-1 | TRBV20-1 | CGARRGSGNEQFF
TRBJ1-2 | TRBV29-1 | CSIDVAWAILGGYTF
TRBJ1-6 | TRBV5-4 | CASSSQYETSLHF
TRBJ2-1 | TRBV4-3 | CASSQDGAGRAYNEQFF
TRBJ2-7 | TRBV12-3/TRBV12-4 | CASTPTSEQYF
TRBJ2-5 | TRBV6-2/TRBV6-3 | CPSSYIKQETQNF
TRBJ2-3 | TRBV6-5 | CASGYSGGPGTSTDTQYF
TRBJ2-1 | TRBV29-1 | CSATETYNEQSF
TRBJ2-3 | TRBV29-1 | CSVNWDRGPDTQYF
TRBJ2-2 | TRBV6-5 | CARRGLPGGGELFF